What follows are 10 T cell receptor beta chains derived from one specimen sequenced in a study of Ad26.COV2.S vaccination and SARS-CoV-2 variants. The assay was immunoSEQ multiplex PCR, and TCRdb's table has in-frame clones only and misses some. The sample lists 400,000 or so clones; about nine tenths were seen once. Treatment given: around 19 received Ad26.COV2.S at low or high dose, single or two shots; 5 received placebo; per-sample allocation not given. The study sampled participants on day 63 after the first vaccine or placebo injection. Sequenced material: peripheral blood, taken in a trial of Ad26.COV2.S vaccine versus placebo. All receptors derive from a person between 18 and 65 years old who received the Ad26.COV2.S COVID-19 vaccine or a placebo.

The CDR3 nucleotides read TGTGCCAGTAGTATTAGAGGCTTCACAGATACGCAGTATTTT. It yields the protein CASSIRGFTDTQYF. The chain has TRBV19 and TRBJ2-3; the D is unclear. Between the trimmed V and J ends, which lost 3 bases and 2 bases, there was a span of 9 bases. Germline V gives CDR1 LNHDA, CDR2 SQIVND (reference sequence). The CDR3 length is 14 residues.

This clone was seen once. V and J are TRBV4-1 and TRBJ2-3, with D unresolved. Per germline, CDR1 MGHRA and CDR2 YSYEKL. The CDR3 length is 14 residues. V dropped 3 bases and J dropped 6 bases, with 13 bases sitting between them. CDR3 bases: TGCGCCAGCAGCCAGGTACCCCCGCGGGATACGCAGTATTTT. Its translation: CASSQVPPRDTQYF.

The rearrangement uses TRBV18 and TRBJ1-2; a possible D gene is TRBD1 (6 bases). This CDR3 has 14 residues. The V gene's germline CDR1 is KGHSH and CDR2 LQKENI. V dropped 0 bases and J dropped 7 bases, with 12 bases sitting between them. CDR3 sequence (DNA): TGTGCCAGCTCACCACCGTTGGACAGCGGTGGCTACACCTTC. Amino acid sequence: CASSPPLDSGGYTF.

The chain uses TRBV5-6 and TRBJ1-1; D gene ambiguous. Germline assignment: CDR1 SGHDT and CDR2 YYEEEE. With 3 bases removed from V and 7 bases from J, the gap between germline ends came to 16 bases. The CDR3 is made up of 14 amino acids. CDR3 nucleotide sequence: TGTGCCAGCAGCTCGCCGTGGAGGTCAATTGAAGCTTTCTTT. Translated: CASSSPWRSIEAFF.

This chain joins TRBV10-3 and TRBJ1-2; the D is unclear. The V gene's germline CDR1 is ENHRY and CDR2 SYGVKD. V shed 0 bases and J shed 5 bases, with 22 bases lying between them. This CDR3 is 18 amino acids long. The CDR3 nucleotides are TGTGCCATCAGTGAGTCGCGCTCCCCCCTAACGGAAAATTATGGCTACACCTTC. Amino acid sequence: CAISESRSPLTENYGYTF.

The V gene is TRBV7-6, the J gene TRBJ1-5, with a tentative D call TRBD1 (6 bases). The CDR3 sequence is 16 residues long. CDR1 and CDR2 from the germline V gene are SGHVS and FNYEAQ. Trimming took off 2 bases at V and 5 bases at J, with 16 bases between the two ends. The CDR3 loop is CASSLLAQGRHQPQHF. CDR3 DNA: TGTGCCAGCAGCTTACTGGCCCAGGGGAGGCATCAGCCCCAGCATTTT.

This chain connects TRBV6-1 to TRBJ1-1, with D hard to call. V lost 2 bases to trimming and J lost 1 base, with 14 bases between them. Per germline, CDR1 MNHNS and CDR2 SASEGT. The CDR3 is 16 amino acids. The CDR3 DNA reads as TGTGCCAGCAGTGAACAGTCTAGGAGGAGGAACACTGAAGCTTTCTTT. Its protein product is CASSEQSRRRNTEAFF.

V usage is TRBV6-1 and J usage is TRBJ2-5; D might be TRBD2 (6 bases). The CDR3 is 17 residues long. Trimming pared 4 bases from V and 5 bases from J, leaving 23 bases between. The germline V gene has CDR1 MNHNS and CDR2 SASEGT. The chain's CDR3 is CASSVLRGGPEGETQYF. The CDR3 nucleotides are TGTGCCAGCAGTGTCCTTAGGGGAGGCCCTGAGGGTGAGACCCAGTACTTC.

This CDR3 reads CASSEVGTVYNEQFF. The DNA of the CDR3 is TGTGCCAGCAGTGAAGTAGGGACCGTTTACAATGAGCAGTTCTTC. The chain combines TRBV2 with TRBJ2-1; D is tentatively TRBD1 or TRBD2 (5 bases each). The CDR3 loop spans 15 amino acids. Per germline, CDR1 SNHLY and CDR2 FYNNEI. Trimming took off 1 base at V and 4 bases at J, with 11 bases between the two ends.

The rearrangement uses TRBV5-1 and TRBJ1-4; tentative D call: TRBD1 (5 bases). The CDR3 is 15 amino acids. In germline, CDR1 is SGHRS, CDR2 YFSETQ. The germline V and J ends were trimmed by 1 base and 5 bases, with 12 bases remaining between them. CDR3 coding DNA: TGCGCCAGCAGCTTGAGGGGTGCAGCGAATGAAAAACTGTTTTTT. Residues: CASSLRGAANEKLFF.